Below are 3 T cell receptor beta chains sequenced from a single sample in a study of blood T cell repertoires in COVID-19. The table came from immunoSEQ multiplex PCR; TCRdb's copy has only in-frame clones and leaves some out. Of 110,000 to 150,000 clones listed, around four fifths were seen once; the top ten hold 6.2%. The sequenced sample was PBMCs or T cells enriched from blood (not recorded which). These receptor sequences come from a woman aged 40 to 50 who had recovered from COVID-19.

This clone was detected only a few times. This CDR3 is CASSIVREEAFF. In DNA, the CDR3 is TGTGCCAGTAGTATAGTACGGGAGGAAGCTTTCTTT. The chain is built from TRBV19 and TRBJ1-1; D is unresolved. This CDR3 has 12 residues. V was cut by 1 base and J by 8 bases, with 8 bases left in between. In germline, CDR1 is LNHDA, CDR2 SQIVND (reference sequence).

This clone was seen just once. The chain carries TRBV5-1 and TRBJ2-7, with 7 bases lining up with TRBD2. Germline V gene lookup returns CDR1 SGHRS and CDR2 YFSETQ. The CDR3 is made up of 16 amino acids. The V gene end was trimmed by 0 bases and the J gene end by 3 bases; junction bases not matched to a gene: 9. The CDR3 sequence: CASSLGLGREHYEQYF. The DNA of the CDR3 is TGCGCCAGCAGCTTGGGGCTCGGGCGGGAGCACTACGAGCAGTACTTC.

CDR3 sequence (DNA): TGCAGTGCTAGTCGGACAGGGGAAGAGACCCAGTACTTC. Encoded protein: CSASRTGEETQYF. The chain links TRBV20-1 to TRBJ2-5, with 9 nucleotides matching TRBD1. Germline values: CDR1 DFQATT, CDR2 SNEGSKA (reference sequence). This CDR3 is 13 amino acids long. The V and J ends lost 3 bases and 3 bases, in that order; junction bases with no gene match: 2.